This T cell receptor (beta chain) was documented in a study of shared T cell receptors in the human thymus. Profiled with immunoSEQ multiplex PCR; TCRdb holds only in-frame clones, not every one. This sample has 600,000 or so clones, with roughly 86% found just once. Germline V lookup: CDR1 SGHDT, CDR2 YYEEEE. V gave up 5 bases and J gave up 6 bases, with 9 bases separating them. The CDR3 loop spans 13 amino acids. In regard to this clone: Within the sample, other DNA sequences also encode this same CDR3.

This same sample was also part of a study on human thymus T cells.

The sequenced sample consisted of thymocytes. This chain links TRBV5-6 with TRBJ1-6; the D gene is possibly TRBD1 (6 bases). This TCR derives from a boy younger than two with a congenital heart defect. The CDR3 is CASRGRGNSPLHF. The CDR3 DNA is TGTGCCAGCAGGGGCAGGGGTAATTCACCCCTCCACTTT. Together with reference TRBV5-6 and TRBJ1-6, the CDR3 gives the full variable domain: DAGVTQSPTHLIKTRGQQVTLRCSPKSGHDTVSWYQQALGQGPQFIFQYYEEEERQRGNFPDRFSGHQFPNYSSELNVNALLLGDSALYLCASRGRGNSPLHFGNGTRLTVT.